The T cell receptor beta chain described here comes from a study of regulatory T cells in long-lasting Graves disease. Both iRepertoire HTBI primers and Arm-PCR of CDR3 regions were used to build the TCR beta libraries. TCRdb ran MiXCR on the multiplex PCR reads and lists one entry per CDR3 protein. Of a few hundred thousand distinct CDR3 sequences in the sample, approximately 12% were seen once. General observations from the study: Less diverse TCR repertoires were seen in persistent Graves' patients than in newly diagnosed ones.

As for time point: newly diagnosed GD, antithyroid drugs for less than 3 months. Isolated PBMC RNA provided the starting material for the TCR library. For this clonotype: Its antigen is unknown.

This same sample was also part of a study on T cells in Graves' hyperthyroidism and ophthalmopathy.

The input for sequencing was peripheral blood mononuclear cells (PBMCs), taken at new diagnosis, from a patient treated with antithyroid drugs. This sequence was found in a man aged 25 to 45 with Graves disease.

CDR3 in amino acids: CASSLTSGRKLFF. CDR3 coding DNA: TGTGCCAGCAGTTTGACTAGCGGGAGGAAGCTGTTTTTT. The rearrangement joins TRBV28 to TRBJ2-2; 13 positions match TRBD2. In germline, CDR1 is MDHEN, CDR2 SYDVKM. The junction had 1 base not matched to a gene; V was cut back by 3 bases and J by 12 bases. The CDR3 extends over 13 amino acids.